This T cell receptor (beta chain) appears in the sequencing data of a study of T cells in Graves' hyperthyroidism and ophthalmopathy. General observations from the study: The model identified upcoming ophthalmopathy a median approximately six months ahead of onset. Appearing also in blood were most of the thyroid clonotypes expanded above 0.001.

The study based diagnoses on clinical symptoms, serum thyroxine and TRAb, thyroid ultrasound and orbital computed tomography. The CDR3 extends over 12 amino acids. Trimming cost V 2 bases and J 3 bases, with 7 bases left between them. Looked up from germline, CDR1 is SQVTM and CDR2 is ANQGSEA. RNA transcripts yielded amplified TCR beta CDR3 regions. When the TCR CDR3 underwent first-round RT-PCR, the HTBI primer set was used. TCRdb independently ran MiXCR on the multiplex PCR reads; one entry per CDR3 protein. The table shows hundreds of thousands of distinct CDR3 sequences, with roughly 37% occurring only once. About this clonotype itself: Its antigen is unidentified.

This clonotype originated in a man in his late teens or twenties with Graves' hyperthyroidism. Input material: blood. The rearrangement uses TRBV29-1 and TRBJ1-1; D unclear. CDR3 in amino acids: CSVEFGDTEAFF. In nucleotides, the CDR3 is TGCAGCGTTGAATTCGGAGACACTGAAGCTTTCTTT.